This T cell receptor beta chain is from a study of blood T cell repertoires in COVID-19. Libraries were prepared by immunoSEQ multiplex PCR; TCRdb keeps only in-frame clonotypes and omits some of them. Altogether 35,000 to 50,000 clones are present, 60% to 85% being singletons, with the ten largest covering about 8.5%. The CDR3 is made up of 15 amino acids. Germline CDR1 is SGHNT and CDR2 is YYREEE (reference sequence). V shed 0 bases and J 7 bases; nucleotides not matched to a gene: 7. The sequencing input was peripheral blood. The TCR sequence derives from a man in his 70s with active or convalescent COVID-19. V and J are TRBV5-4 and TRBJ2-1, with 7 bases matching TRBD2. CDR3 amino acids: CASSLGGGGGNEQFF. The CDR3, as DNA: TGTGCCAGCAGCTTGGGGGGGGGAGGCGGAAATGAGCAGTTCTTC.